This TCR beta chain was sequenced for a study of vaccination and CD4 T cells after COVID-19. Study results and caveats: Spike mono-reactivity was found in 304 of 307 vaccine-specific clones from convalescent patients.

Trimming removed 6 bases from V and 2 bases from J, with 13 bases in between. The CDR3 length is 13 residues. From germline, CDR1 is DFQATT and CDR2 SNEGSKA (reference sequence). On this clonotype itself: Antigen: not known.

The Oncomine TCR Beta short-read assay was what sequenced the DNA obtained from cultured CD4+ T cells. The source of extracted genomic DNA was cultured CD4+ T cells. TCRdb re-derived calls from the PCR reads in MiXCR, one entry per CDR3 protein. This sample yields more than 15,000 distinct CDR3 sequences, of which 40% to 50% are seen a single time; roughly 13% belongs to the top ten. Treatment denoted: approximately 9-day PBMC culture with coronavirus spike peptide pools or control peptides (ViraFEST assay). The ViraFEST method relied on peptide pools to expand antigen-specific T cells, followed by TCR sequencing.

The clonotype originates from a human donor who had recovered from COVID-19. The genes are TRBV20-1 and TRBJ1-2; D might be TRBD1 (5 bases). What was sequenced was CD4+ T cells from blood, cultured in vitro. For the CDR3, the DNA is TGCAGTGCCTGGAAGACAGTCAACTATGGCTACACCTTC. Translating gives CSAWKTVNYGYTF.